A single sample is the source of the 3 T cell receptor beta chains below, sequenced in a study of cytomegalovirus exposure and HLA in healthy donors. A multiplex PCR was run with 60 Vbeta primers and 13 Jbeta primers. Generated by immunoSEQ multiplex PCR, the TCRdb table keeps only in-frame clones and is missing some. The sample has approximately 220,000 clones, approximately 80% seen once; the top ten hold roughly 0.7%. The source material was PBMCs. The receptors originated from a boy younger than 10 in good health and CMV-seronegative.

The rearrangement joins TRBV19 to TRBJ2-7; 9 nucleotides agree with TRBD1. The V gene end was trimmed by 6 bases and the J gene end by 3 bases; junction bases not matched to a gene: 6. Germline V gene data show CDR1 as LNHDA and CDR2 as SQIVND (reference sequence). The CDR3 runs to 14 residues. CDR3 region: CASRPQGASYEQYF. The CDR3 DNA follows: TGTGCCAGTAGGCCACAGGGGGCGAGCTACGAGCAGTACTTC.

This sequence joins TRBV7-9 and TRBJ2-6, with D perhaps matching TRBD1 (5 bases). Germline loops: CDR1 SEHNR, CDR2 FQNEAQ (reference sequence). The CDR3 sequence is 17 residues long. Trimming removed 3 bases at V and 0 bases at J, with 12 bases between. DNA for the CDR3: TGTGCCAGCAGCTTGGGGCAGGGCCCCTCTGGGGCCAACGTCCTGACTTTC. Translating gives CASSLGQGPSGANVLTF.

This clone was counted only a few times. This chain links TRBV5-1 with TRBJ1-2; 7 bases map to TRBD1. There are 15 residues in the CDR3. Losses at the gene ends were 0 bases for V and 3 bases for J; bases not matched to a gene: 5. The germline V gene encodes CDR1 SGHRS and CDR2 YFSETQ. CDR3 nucleotide sequence: TGCGCCAGCAGCTTGGGGGACAGTTGGCACTATGGCTACACCTTC. Its translation: CASSLGDSWHYGYTF.